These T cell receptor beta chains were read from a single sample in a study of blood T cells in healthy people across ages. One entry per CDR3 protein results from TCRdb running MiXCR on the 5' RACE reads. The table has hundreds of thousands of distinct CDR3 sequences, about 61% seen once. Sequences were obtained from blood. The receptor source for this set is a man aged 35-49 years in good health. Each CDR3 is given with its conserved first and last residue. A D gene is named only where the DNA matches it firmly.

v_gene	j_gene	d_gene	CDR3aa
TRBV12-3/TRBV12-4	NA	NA	CASTSGTQVGETQYF
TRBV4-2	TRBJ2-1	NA	CASSHRGEFDHNEQFF
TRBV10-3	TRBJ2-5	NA	CAISESINPAIPSEQYF
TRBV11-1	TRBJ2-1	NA	CARNEQFF
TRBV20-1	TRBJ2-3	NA	CSARDTVGTDTQYF
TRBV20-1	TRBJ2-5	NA	CSASGGPGRYNEQYF
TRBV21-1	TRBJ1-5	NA	CASSKAVGWQPQHF
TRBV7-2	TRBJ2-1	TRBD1	CASSYPDRDNEQFF
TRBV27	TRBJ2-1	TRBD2	CASSFGREGYNEQFF
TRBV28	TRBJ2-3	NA	CASRSGETDTQYF
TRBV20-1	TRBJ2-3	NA	CSAHGGDTQYF
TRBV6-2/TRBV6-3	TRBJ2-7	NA	CASSYISEQYF
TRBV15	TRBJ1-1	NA	CATSIHRNTEAFF
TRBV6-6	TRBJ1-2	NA	CASSYSPQPNRGYTF
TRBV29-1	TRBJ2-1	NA	CSVGDRGWYNEQFF
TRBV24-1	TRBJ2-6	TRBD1	CATSKPGQGKSGANVLTF
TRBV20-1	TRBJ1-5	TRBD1	CSATGGVNQPQHF
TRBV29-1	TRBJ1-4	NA	CSVGGAEKLFF
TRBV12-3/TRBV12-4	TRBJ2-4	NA	CASVVAKNIQYF
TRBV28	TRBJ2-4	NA	CASSEPNPRGSKNIQYF
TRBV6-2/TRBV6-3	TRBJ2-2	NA	CASGIGRPNTGELFF
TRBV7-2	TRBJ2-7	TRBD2	CASSSPGRREGYSYEQYF
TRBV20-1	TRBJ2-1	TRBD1	CSARGDSFTDEQFF
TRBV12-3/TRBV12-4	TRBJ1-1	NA	CASSVGPPGEAFF
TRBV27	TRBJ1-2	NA	CASRDMGGRSYGYTF
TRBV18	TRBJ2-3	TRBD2	CASSNLRQFQRELEGGLTDTQYF
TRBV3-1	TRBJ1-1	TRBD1	CASSSQGVDTEAFF
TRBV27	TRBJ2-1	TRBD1	CASSLRQGAYDERFF
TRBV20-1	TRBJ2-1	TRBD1	CSARPGQGPNPFF
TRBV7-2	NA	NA	CASSLGEASTRQETQYF
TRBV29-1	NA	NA	CSVSESSYNEQYF
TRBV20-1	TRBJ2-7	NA	CSARDRAADYPYEQYF
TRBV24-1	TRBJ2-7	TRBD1	CATSAPGQGLYEQYF
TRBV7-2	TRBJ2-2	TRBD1	CASSTQSGTGLGELFF
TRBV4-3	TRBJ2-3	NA	CASSQRNQDTQYF
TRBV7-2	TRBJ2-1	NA	CAGSLVALYNEQFF
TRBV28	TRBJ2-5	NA	CASSFGGLETQYF
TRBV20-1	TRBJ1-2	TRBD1	CSAPRDRANYGYTF
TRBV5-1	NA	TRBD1	CASSSGSGTGIYNEQYF
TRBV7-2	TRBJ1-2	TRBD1	CASSPGTVGWGYTF
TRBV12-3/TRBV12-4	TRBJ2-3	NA	CASSFNRRDTQYF
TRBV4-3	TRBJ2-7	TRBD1	CASSLRGTSYEQYF